Below, one TCR beta chain is given with its context. What it binds is not known. Germline CDR1 and CDR2: SGHNT and YYREEE (reference sequence). The V gene lost 4 bases and the J gene lost 13 bases, with 23 bases spanning the gap. This CDR3 has 14 amino acids. This sample was taken from a study of OX40 agonist ivuxolimab in advanced cancers. Overall study: Treatment received earlier with anti-PD-1, anti-PD-L1 or anti-CTLA-4 agents was allowed, and over 30% had some.

Excluded were patients having autoimmune disease history or systemic immunosuppression. Blood sampling was done at baseline, cycle 4 day 1, and cycle 7 day 1. Measured with immunoSEQ multiplex PCR; TCRdb has only the in-frame clones, and not every one. Of 50,000 to 65,000 clones listed, 75% to 90% are singletons. The study, taken as a whole, reports: Among T cells, CD8+ cells averaged more expanded clones than CD4+ cells.

The input for sequencing was CD4+ or CD8+ T cells sorted from blood, taken in a trial of the OX40 agonist ivuxolimab. This clonotype originated in an adult with an advanced solid tumor such as melanoma, head and neck, liver or kidney cancer. The J gene is TRBJ1-2, the V gene TRBV5-4; D might be TRBD1 (6 bases). The CDR3 DNA reads TGTGCCAGCAGCCCCCCGGCCAGGGGATCGAAGGGCACCTTC. It is translated as CASSPPARGSKGTF. The full variable domain, with the rest looked up from reference TRBV5-4 and TRBJ1-2, is ETGVTQSPTHLIKTRGQQVTLRCSSQSGHNTVSWYQQALGQGPQFIFQYYREEENGRGNFPPRFSGLQFPNYSSELNVNALELDDSALYLCASSPPARGSKGTFGSGTRLTVV.